This TCR beta chain was sequenced in a study of blood T cell repertoires in COVID-19. V lost 6 bases and J 1 base, leaving 11 bases between the germline ends. Germline CDR1 SGHAT, CDR2 FQNNGV. The CDR3 is 14 residues long. TCRdb keeps only in-frame clones here, not all; method: immunoSEQ multiplex PCR. The sample yields 50,000 or so clones, 65% to 90% seen once. This TCR came from a man aged 35-49 years with acute or convalescent COVID-19. This chain uses TRBV11-2 with TRBJ2-3; perhaps TRBD2 as D (6 bases). Sequences were obtained from peripheral blood. CDR3 amino acids: CASSRPSGTDTQYF. In DNA, the CDR3 is TGTGCCAGCAGTCGGCCTAGCGGCACAGATACGCAGTATTTT.